This T cell receptor (beta chain) was sequenced for a study of blood T cell repertoires in COVID-19. Whole-study context: Specimens from acute and convalescent COVID-19 originated in the United States, Italy and Spain. T cells, B-cell-depleted T cells, or PBMCs provided the cDNA or gDNA that served as material.

Sequencing was performed with immunoSEQ multiplex PCR; in TCRdb, only in-frame clones are kept and a portion is missing. Of 300,000 to 400,000 clones listed, around 87% are singletons. Trimming took 4 bases from V and 6 from J, leaving 14 bases between them. The CDR3 is 15 residues long. The germline gives CDR1 SGHRS, CDR2 YFSETQ. Seattle's cohort entered during active infection and was followed longitudinally. Source material: peripheral blood. This rearrangement joins TRBV5-1 to TRBJ1-6; D is ambiguous. The TCR originated in a woman in her forties or fifties with COVID-19, enrolled during active disease. The CDR3: CASSLTEGGNSPLHF. The CDR3 DNA reads TGCGCCAGCAGCCTTACCGAAGGAGGTAATTCACCCCTCCACTTT.